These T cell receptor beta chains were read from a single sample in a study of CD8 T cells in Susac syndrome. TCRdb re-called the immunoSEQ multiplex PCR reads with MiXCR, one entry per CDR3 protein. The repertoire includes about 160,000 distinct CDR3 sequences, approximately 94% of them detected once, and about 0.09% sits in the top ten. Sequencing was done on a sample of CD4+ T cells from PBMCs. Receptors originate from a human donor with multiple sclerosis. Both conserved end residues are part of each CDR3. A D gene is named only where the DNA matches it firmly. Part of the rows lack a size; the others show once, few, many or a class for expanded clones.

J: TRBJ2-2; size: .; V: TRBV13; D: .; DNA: TGTGCCAGCAGTCGAGGGAGGCCGGGCGGGGAGCTGTTTTTT; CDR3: CASSRGRPGGELFF
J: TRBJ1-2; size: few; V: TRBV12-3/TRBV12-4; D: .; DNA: TGTGCCAGCGGCGGAGGAGCCTATGGCTACACCTTC; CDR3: CASGGGAYGYTF
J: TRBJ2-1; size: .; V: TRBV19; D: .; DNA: TGTGCCAGTAGTCGGAGAGGAGGGGAGCAGTTCTTC; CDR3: CASSRRGGEQFF
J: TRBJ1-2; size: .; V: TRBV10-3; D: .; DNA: TGTGCCATCAGGGGGATTACAGGCTATGGCTACACCTTC; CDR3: CAIRGITGYGYTF
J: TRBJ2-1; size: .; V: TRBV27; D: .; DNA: TGTGCCAGCACGGGGCCCACACCGAGCTCCTACAATGAGCAGTTCTTC; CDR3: CASTGPTPSSYNEQFF
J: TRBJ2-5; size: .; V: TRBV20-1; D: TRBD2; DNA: TGCAGTGCCAGCCTGCGCGGGAGTGAGACCCAGTACTTC; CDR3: CSASLRGSETQYF
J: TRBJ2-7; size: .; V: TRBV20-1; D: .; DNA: TGCAGTGCTAGACGGCAATACGAGCAGTACTTC; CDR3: CSARRQYEQYF
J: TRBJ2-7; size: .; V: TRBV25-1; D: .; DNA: TGTGCCAGCAGTGCGAGCCGGGTGTGGAACTTC; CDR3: CASSASRVWNF
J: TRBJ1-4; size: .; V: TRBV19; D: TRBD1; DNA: TGTGCCAGTAGTTACGACAGGGGGAATGAAAAACTGTTTTTT; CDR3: CASSYDRGNEKLFF
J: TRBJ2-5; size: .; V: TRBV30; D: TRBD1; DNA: TGTGCCTGGAGTTCGTGGCGGACAGGGGACTGGGAGACCCAGTACTTC; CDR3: CAWSSWRTGDWETQYF
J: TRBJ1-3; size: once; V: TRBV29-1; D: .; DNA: TGCAGCGTTGAGGCGGTGGGAAACACCATATATTTT; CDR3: CSVEAVGNTIYF
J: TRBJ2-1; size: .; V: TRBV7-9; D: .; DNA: TGTGCCAGCAGCCCCGACGGGGGAGGTTTAAATGAGCAGTTCTTC; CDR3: CASSPDGGGLNEQFF
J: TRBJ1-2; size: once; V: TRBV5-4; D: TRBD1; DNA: TGTGCCAGCAGCTGGGACAGGGGGCCGAATGGCTACACCTTC; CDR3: CASSWDRGPNGYTF
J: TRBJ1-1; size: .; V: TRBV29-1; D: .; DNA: TGCAGCGGGCTAGACATCCAAGATGAAGCTTTCTTT; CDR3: CSGLDIQDEAFF
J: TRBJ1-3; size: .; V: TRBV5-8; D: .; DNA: TGTGCCAGCAGCCCAAACACATACTCTGGAAACACCATATATTTT; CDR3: CASSPNTYSGNTIYF
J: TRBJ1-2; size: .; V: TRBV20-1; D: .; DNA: TGCAGTGCTAGGGTCGGACTCACACGGGACTATGGCTACACCTTC; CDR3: CSARVGLTRDYGYTF
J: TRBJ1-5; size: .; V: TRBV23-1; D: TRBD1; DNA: TGCGCCAGCAGTCCTCCGGGACAGGGTTCAAATCAGCCCCAGCATTTT; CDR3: CASSPPGQGSNQPQHF
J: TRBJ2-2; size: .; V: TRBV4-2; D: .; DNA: TGTGCCAGCAGCCAAGATCCCTATGGGGTAGGCTTGAAGGGGGAGCTGTTTTTT; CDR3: CASSQDPYGVGLKGELFF
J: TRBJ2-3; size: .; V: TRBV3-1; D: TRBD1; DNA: TGTGCCAGCAGCCAAGGGTGGGGGCGACAGGGGGACCCTACAGATACGCAGTATTTT; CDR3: CASSQGWGRQGDPTDTQYF
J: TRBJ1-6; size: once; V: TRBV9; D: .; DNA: TGTGCCAGCAGCGTAGGGGGGGGTGCGAGCTCCTATAATTCACCCCTCCACTTT; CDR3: CASSVGGGASSYNSPLHF
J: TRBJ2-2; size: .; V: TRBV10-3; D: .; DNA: TGTGCCATCAGGGACTGGACAGCCGAGCTTAGCACCGGGGAGCTGTTTTTT; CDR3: CAIRDWTAELSTGELFF
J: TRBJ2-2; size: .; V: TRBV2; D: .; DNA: TGTGCCAGCAGTGAACCGAGCATGATGACCGGGGAGCTGTTTTTT; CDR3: CASSEPSMMTGELFF
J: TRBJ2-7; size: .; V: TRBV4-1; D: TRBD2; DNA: TGCGCCAGCAGCCAAGTAGCGGGGTCCTACGAGCAGTACTTC; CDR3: CASSQVAGSYEQYF
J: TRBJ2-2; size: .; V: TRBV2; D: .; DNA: TGTGCCAGCCAGGGGACCGGGGAGCTGTTTTTT; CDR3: CASQGTGELFF
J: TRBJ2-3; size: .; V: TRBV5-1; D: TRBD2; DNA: TGCGCCAGCAGGCTGACTAGCCGTTGGACAGATACGCAGTATTTT; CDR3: CASRLTSRWTDTQYF
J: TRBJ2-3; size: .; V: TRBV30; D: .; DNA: TGTGCCTGGACCATCCCTAGCGCCGATACGCAGTATTTT; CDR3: CAWTIPSADTQYF
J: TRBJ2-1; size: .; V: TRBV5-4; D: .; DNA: TGTGCCAGCAGCTTGGATCAGGGAATCGATGAGCAGTTCTTC; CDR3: CASSLDQGIDEQFF
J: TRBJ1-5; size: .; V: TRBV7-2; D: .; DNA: TGTGCCAGCAGCTTAACCAGGGCGACTCAGCCCCAGCATTTT; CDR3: CASSLTRATQPQHF
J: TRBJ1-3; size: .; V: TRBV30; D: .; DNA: TGTGCCTGGAGTACGAGTCGACAGAACTCTGGAAACACCATATATTTT; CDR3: CAWSTSRQNSGNTIYF
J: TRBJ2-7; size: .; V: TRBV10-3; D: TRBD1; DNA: TGTGCCACCTCCACCCGGGACAGCATATCTTCCTACGAGCAGTACTTC; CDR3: CATSTRDSISSYEQYF
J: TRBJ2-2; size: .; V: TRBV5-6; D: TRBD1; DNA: TGTGCCAGCAGCAGGACAGGGGGGACCGGGGAGCTGTTTTTT; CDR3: CASSRTGGTGELFF
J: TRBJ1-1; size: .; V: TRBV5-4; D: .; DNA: TGTGCCAGCAGTCCAAGCAGGGCCGGCTCTGAAGCTTTCTTT; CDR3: CASSPSRAGSEAFF
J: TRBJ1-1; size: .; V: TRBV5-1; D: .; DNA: TGCGCCAGCAGCTTTGGGGGCCCCAACACTGAAGCTTTCTTT; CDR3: CASSFGGPNTEAFF
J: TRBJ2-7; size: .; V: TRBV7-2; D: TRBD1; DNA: TGTGCCAGCAGACAGGGGGCCACCTACGAGCAGTACTTC; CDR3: CASRQGATYEQYF
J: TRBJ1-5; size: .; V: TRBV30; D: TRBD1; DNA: TGTGCCTGGGGGGACAGGGAGACGAAGCCCCAGCATTTT; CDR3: CAWGDRETKPQHF
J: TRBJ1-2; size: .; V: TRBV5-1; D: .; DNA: TGCGCCAGCAGCGTTGACAGCTATGATGGCTACACCTTC; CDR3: CASSVDSYDGYTF
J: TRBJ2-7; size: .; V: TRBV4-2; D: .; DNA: TGTGCCAGCAGCCCCCTCCGCGAGCAGTACTTC; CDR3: CASSPLREQYF
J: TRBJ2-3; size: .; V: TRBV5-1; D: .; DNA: TGCGCCAGCAGCTTCCACAGGGAGGCTGCCACAGATACGCAGTATTTT; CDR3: CASSFHREAATDTQYF
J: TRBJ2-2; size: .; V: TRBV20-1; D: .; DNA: TGCAGTGCTAGAGATCTGACACGTTTGGGTCGGGAGCTGTTTTTT; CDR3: CSARDLTRLGRELFF
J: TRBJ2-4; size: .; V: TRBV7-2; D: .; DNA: TGTGCCAGCAGCCGCACCCACGGGAACATTCAGTACTTC; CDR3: CASSRTHGNIQYF